Included here is one T cell receptor beta chain sequence, with context. Antigen unknown. The sample originates from a study of cytomegalovirus exposure and HLA in healthy donors. Study-wide background: In an earlier analysis, approximately 120 million unique TCR beta sequences were found from some 180 million T cells. Samples from HLA-typed donors yielded 65 million to 90 million unique TCRs in an early data release. Points from the study as a whole: HLA alleles were associated with 18,000 or so TCR beta sequences in a later analysis at 0.05 false discovery rate.

The PCR was carried out with 60 Vbeta primers and 13 Jbeta primers. Produced via immunoSEQ multiplex PCR; TCRdb's table is partial and in-frame only. The table includes roughly 120,000 clones, approximately 80% detected once. The receptor was isolated from a woman aged 18 to 35 in good health and CMV-seropositive. Sequencing used PBMCs.

The CDR3 coding sequence is TGTGCCAGCAGCCATTCAGGGGCGGGCACTGAAGCTTTCTTT. It translates to CASSHSGAGTEAFF. V is TRBV7-9 and J is TRBJ1-1, with a tentative D call TRBD1 (6 bases). Germline V lookup: CDR1 SEHNR, CDR2 FQNEAQ (reference sequence). The CDR3 has 14 amino acids. V was cut by 5 bases and J by 4 bases, with 14 bases left in between.